Below are 27 T cell receptor beta chains sequenced from a single sample in a study of blood T cells in healthy people across ages. Combining a sample-barcoded 5' primer with a J-beta primer mix, a second PCR ran for 7 to 11 cycles. TCRdb recomputed calls from the 5' RACE reads with MiXCR, one row per CDR3 protein. The sample includes over a million distinct CDR3 sequences, 40% to 50% of them seen just once. Material: blood. The receptors derive from a woman aged 60-70 years in good health.

This clonotype came up a few times. In nucleotides, the CDR3 is TGTGCCAGCAACCTGCGACTAGCGGAGAACACCGGGGAGCTGTTTTTT. It translates to CASNLRLAENTGELFF. V usage is TRBV27 and J usage is TRBJ2-2; 9 nucleotides agree with TRBD2. The germline CDR1 and CDR2 sequences are MNHEY and SMNVEV (reference sequence). Trimming at V came to 7 bases and at J to 1 base, leaving 7 bases not matched to a gene. The CDR3 sequence is 16 residues long.

J is TRBJ2-1 and V is TRBV20-1; D possibly corresponds to TRBD1 (6 bases). Trimming cost V 6 bases and J 2 bases, with 11 bases left between them. Germline V CDR1 and CDR2: DFQATT, SNEGSKA (reference sequence). CDR3 length: 13 residues. For the CDR3, the DNA is TGCAGTGCACAGGGACGGCCCTACAATGAGCAGTTCTTC. This encodes CSAQGRPYNEQFF.

The J gene is TRBJ2-1, the V gene TRBV20-1; the match to TRBD2 covers 9 bases. The V and J ends lost 0 bases and 9 bases, in that order; junction bases with no gene match: 9. There are 15 residues in the CDR3. Per the germline V gene, CDR1 is DFQATT and CDR2 is SNEGSKA (reference sequence). CDR3 coding DNA: TGCAGTGCTAGAGATAGGGCGGGAGGGTATAGTGAGCAGTTCTTC. Residues: CSARDRAGGYSEQFF.

The chain is built from TRBV3-1 and TRBJ2-1; 13 bases agree with TRBD2. The ends lost 7 bases at V and 6 bases at J; junction bases unmatched: 6. The CDR3 is 15 residues long. Per the germline V gene, CDR1 is LGHDT and CDR2 is YNNKEL (reference sequence). The CDR3: CASTKTSGRGNEQFF. The CDR3 DNA sequence: TGTGCCAGCACCAAAACTAGCGGGAGGGGCAATGAGCAGTTCTTC.

There are a few counts of this clonotype. The rearrangement joins TRBV6-5 to TRBJ1-1; D is unclear. V was pared by 0 bases and J by 1 base, with 12 bases between. Per the germline V gene, CDR1 is MNHEY and CDR2 is SVGAGI. The CDR3 runs to 16 residues. CDR3 coding DNA: TGTGCCAGCAGTTACTCGATATTGGGCCAGAACACTGAAGCTTTCTTT. Its translation is CASSYSILGQNTEAFF.

The CDR3 reads CASSLIAGAVNEQFF. Written as DNA, the CDR3 is TGTGCCAGCAGTTTAATAGCGGGAGCTGTGAATGAGCAGTTCTTC. The chain has TRBV27 and TRBJ2-1, with TRBD2 matching over 9 bases. Germline lookup yields CDR1 MNHEY and CDR2 SMNVEV (reference sequence). Losses at the gene ends were 2 bases for V and 7 bases for J; bases not matched to a gene: 6. This CDR3 is built from 15 residues.

The gene calls are TRBV12-3 or TRBV12-4 and TRBJ2-7; perhaps TRBD1 as D (6 bases). Trimming cost V 5 bases and J 0 bases, with 11 bases left between them. The CDR3 length is 14 residues. The CDR3 sequence: CASSQGTFSYEQYF. CDR3 nucleotide sequence: TGTGCCAGCAGTCAAGGGACATTCTCCTACGAGCAGTACTTC.

The genes are TRBV28 and TRBJ2-3; the match to TRBD1 covers 9 bases. Germline loops: CDR1 MDHEN, CDR2 SYDVKM. The CDR3 consists of 17 residues. The V gene end was trimmed by 3 bases and the J gene end by 6 bases; junction bases not matched to a gene: 13. CDR3 sequence: CASSFSQRDRDGDTQYF. Here the CDR3 DNA reads TGTGCCAGCAGTTTCAGCCAAAGGGACAGGGATGGCGATACGCAGTATTTT. Full variable domain (rest looked up from reference TRBV28 and TRBJ2-3): DVKVTQSSRYLVKRTGEKVFLECVQDMDHENMFWYRQDPGLGLRLIYFSYDVKMKEKGDIPEGYSVSREKKERFSLILESASTNQTSMYLCASSFSQRDRDGDTQYFGPGTRLTVL.

The chain employs TRBV27 and TRBJ2-2, with TRBD2 matching over 12 bases. From germline, CDR1 is MNHEY and CDR2 SMNVEV (reference sequence). V was clipped by 7 bases and J by 1 base; unmatched bases: 4. The CDR3 is made up of 16 amino acids. The DNA of the CDR3 is TGTGCCAGCACACTAGCGGGAGGAGGGAACACCGGGGAGCTGTTTTTT. It translates to CASTLAGGGNTGELFF.

There are a few counts of this clonotype. The chain combines TRBV14 with TRBJ1-2; tentatively, D is TRBD1 (5 bases). The ends were cut back, 0 bases at V and 5 bases at J, with 16 bases in the middle. Germline lookup yields CDR1 SGHDN and CDR2 FVKESK. CDR3 length: 16 residues. DNA for the CDR3: TGTGCCAGCAGCCAAGAAGATGGGGGAGGGAGATATGGCTACACCTTC. Translating gives CASSQEDGGGRYGYTF.

The V call is TRBV7-9, the J call TRBJ2-3; 10 nucleotides align to TRBD2. The CDR3 loop spans 18 amino acids. Trimming removed 4 bases from V and 6 bases from J; junction bases left unmatched: 16. Germline values: CDR1 SEHNR, CDR2 FQNEAQ (reference sequence). Written as DNA, the CDR3 is TGTGCCAGCAGCTCGACGGGACTAGCGAGGGGGATGGATGATACGCAGTATTTT. Its translation: CASSSTGLARGMDDTQYF. The complete variable domain, with remaining parts taken from reference TRBV7-9 and TRBJ2-3, reads DTGVSQNPRHKITKRGQNVTFRCDPISEHNRLYWYRQTLGQGPEFLTYFQNEAQLEKSRLLSDRFSAERPKGSFSTLEIQRTEQGDSAMYLCASSSTGLARGMDDTQYFGPGTRLTVL.

The rearrangement links TRBV6-5 to TRBJ2-7, with 10 bases fitting TRBD1. Germline V CDR1 and CDR2: MNHEY, SVGAGI. After removal of 8 bases from V and 6 bases from J, the junction contained 7 bases not matched to a gene. The CDR3 runs to 13 residues. The CDR3 region is CASGGQGFGEQYF. The CDR3 DNA is TGTGCCAGCGGGGGACAGGGGTTTGGCGAGCAGTACTTC.

The V gene is TRBV4-1, the J gene TRBJ2-1, with a weak D call TRBD2 (5 bases). Germline CDR1 is MGHRA and CDR2 is YSYEKL. This CDR3 contains 10 residues. CDR3: CAPKSTSQFF. The CDR3 DNA sequence: TGCGCTCCGAAGAGTACTAGTCAGTTCTTC.

V gene TRBV7-2 combines with J gene TRBJ2-4; D unresolved. The end of the DNA aligns better with TRBJ2-7, so the J call may be wrong. Germline V gives CDR1 SGHTA, CDR2 FQGNSA. The CDR3 loop spans 11 amino acids. CDR3 DNA sequence: TGTGCCAGCAGCTTCCATGGCGAGCAGTACTTC. It translates to CASSFHGEQYF.

J is TRBJ2-3 and V is TRBV13; D gene uncertain. The CDR3 covers 14 residues. Germline lookup yields CDR1 PRHDT and CDR2 FYEKMQ (reference sequence). Trimming shortened V by 5 bases and J by 5 bases, and 14 bases separated the two germline ends. This CDR3 reads CASSGAPSKDTQYF. The CDR3 coding sequence is TGTGCCAGCAGCGGAGCCCCCTCCAAAGATACGCAGTATTTT.

This clonotype was seen only a few times. CDR3 sequence (DNA): TGCGCCAGCAGCTTGGCAGATTCACAGGGGCCACGAGAGACCCAGTACTTC. Translated, it gives CASSLADSQGPRETQYF. The V gene is TRBV5-1, the J gene TRBJ2-5; TRBD1 matches at 7 bases. The length of the CDR3 is 17 residues. Trimming removed 0 bases from V and 4 bases from J; junction bases left unmatched: 12. Germline V lookup: CDR1 SGHRS, CDR2 YFSETQ.

The sample holds one count of this clonotype. The chain has TRBV11-2 and TRBJ2-1; D gene uncertain. The CDR3 is made up of 14 amino acids. The germline V and J ends were trimmed by 2 bases and 7 bases, with 12 bases remaining between them. The V gene's germline CDR1 is SGHAT and CDR2 FQNNGV. Here the CDR3 reads CASSLNWQSNEQFF. CDR3 in DNA: TGTGCCAGCAGCTTAAATTGGCAGTCGAATGAGCAGTTCTTC. The full variable domain, with the rest looked up from reference TRBV11-2 and TRBJ2-1, is EAGVAQSPRYKIIEKRQSVAFWCNPISGHATLYWYQQILGQGPKLLIQFQNNGVVDDSQLPKDRFSAERLKGVDSTLKIQPAKLEDSAVYLCASSLNWQSNEQFFGPGTRLTVL.

This clonotype occurred once. This chain links TRBV15 with TRBJ2-5; maybe TRBD2 (6 bases). The CDR3 covers 15 residues. Per the germline V gene, CDR1 is LNHNV and CDR2 is YYDKDF (reference sequence). Trimming removed 0 bases from V and 5 bases from J, with 13 bases in between. CDR3 coding DNA: TGTGCCACCAGCAGAGATCCCGGGAGCCAGGAGACCCAGTACTTC. This codes for CATSRDPGSQETQYF.

The V gene is TRBV11-2, the J gene TRBJ2-5; D remains unclear. This CDR3 contains 13 residues. V was clipped by 5 bases and J by 7 bases, with 14 bases between them. Germline V gene data show CDR1 as SGHAT and CDR2 as FQNNGV. This CDR3 reads CASSPSAPGTQYF. As DNA, the CDR3 is TGTGCCAGCAGCCCATCAGCTCCAGGGACCCAGTACTTC.

The chain is built from TRBV3-1 and TRBJ2-1; 11 nucleotides align to TRBD1. CDR1 LGHDT and CDR2 YNNKEL come from the germline V gene (reference sequence). With V trimmed by 4 bases and J by 7 bases, 9 bases remained unmatched. CDR3 length: 16 amino acids. The CDR3 spells CASSLRGGQGVNEQFF. The CDR3 nucleotides are TGTGCCAGCAGCCTACGAGGGGGACAGGGGGTGAATGAGCAGTTCTTC.

This clonotype was counted a few times. V usage is TRBV20-1 and J usage is TRBJ2-7, with D possibly being TRBD1 (6 bases). This CDR3 is built from 13 residues. Germline CDR1 DFQATT, CDR2 SNEGSKA (reference sequence). Trimming stripped 0 bases from V and 3 bases from J, with 9 bases between. CDR3 DNA: TGCAGTGCTAGAGACTTACAGGGCTACGAGCAGTACTTC. This gives the protein CSARDLQGYEQYF.

This rearrangement joins TRBV11-2 to TRBJ2-5; TRBD2 is a possible D gene (5 bases). Trimming took 2 bases from V and 11 from J, leaving 12 bases between them. Germline CDR1 SGHAT, CDR2 FQNNGV. The CDR3 spans 12 residues. The CDR3, as DNA: TGTGCCAGCAGCTTAACGGTTTGGGAGCAGTACTTC. As protein: CASSLTVWEQYF. The complete variable domain, with remaining parts taken from reference TRBV11-2 and TRBJ2-5, reads EAGVAQSPRYKIIEKRQSVAFWCNPISGHATLYWYQQILGQGPKLLIQFQNNGVVDDSQLPKDRFSAERLKGVDSTLKIQPAKLEDSAVYLCASSLTVWEQYFGPGTRLLVL.

V and J are TRBV11-2 and TRBJ2-7, with 9 bases identical to TRBD2. This CDR3 is 16 amino acids long. The J segment lost 3 bases and the V segment lost 5 bases, leaving 11 bases of the junction unmatched. Germline values: CDR1 SGHAT, CDR2 FQNNGV. CDR3 bases: TGTGCCAGCAGCCCTCCCAGGACTAGCGACCACTACGAGCAGTACTTC. Translating it yields CASSPPRTSDHYEQYF.

The chain combines TRBV11-3 with TRBJ2-7, with TRBD1 matching 9 bases. The end of the DNA is better explained by TRBJ2-5, so the J call may be wrong. The CDR3 contains 16 residues. Per germline, CDR1 SGHNT and CDR2 YENEEA. CDR3 nucleotide sequence: TGTGCCAGCAGCATAGGTACAGGGGGCTGGGAAGAGACCCAGTACTTC. It encodes CASSIGTGGWEETQYF.

The J gene is TRBJ2-1, the V gene TRBV18; TRBD2 is a possible D gene (6 bases). Germline values: CDR1 KGHSH, CDR2 LQKENI. V was clipped by 2 bases and J by 8 bases, with 10 bases between them. The CDR3 is 13 residues long. The CDR3 is CASSPGGAYEQFF. The DNA for the CDR3 is TGTGCCAGCTCACCAGGAGGGGCCTATGAGCAGTTCTTC. Using reference TRBV18 and TRBJ2-1 for the parts outside the CDR3, the full variable domain is NAGVMQNPRHLVRRRGQEARLRCSPMKGHSHVYWYRQLPEEGLKFMVYLQKENIIDESGMPKERFSAEFPKEGPSILRIQQVVRGDSAAYFCASSPGGAYEQFFGPGTRLTVL.

The chain recombines TRBV29-1 with TRBJ2-1; D unresolved. Germline V gives CDR1 SQVTM, CDR2 ANQGSEA. With 4 bases removed from V and 9 bases from J, the gap between germline ends came to 7 bases. This CDR3 contains 10 residues. For the CDR3, the DNA is TGCAGCGTTGGATGGACTGAGCAGTTCTTC. This encodes CSVGWTEQFF.

This clonotype was observed a handful of times. This chain connects TRBV7-3 to TRBJ1-1, with 7 bases matching TRBD1. The junction had 7 bases not matched to a gene; V was cut back by 2 bases and J by 4 bases. The CDR3 length is 15 residues. Per the germline V gene, CDR1 is SGHTA and CDR2 is FQGTGA. CDR3 nucleotides: TGTGCCAGCAGCTTAGACAGGGCCGTGGGCACTGAAGCTTTCTTT. Protein sequence: CASSLDRAVGTEAFF.